This T cell receptor beta chain stems from a study of blood T cell repertoires in COVID-19. Across the study: Collection of acute and convalescent COVID-19 samples took place in the United States, Italy and Spain.

In the original processing: Nucleated cell counts were estimated from reference gene primer amplification. Clones were sequenced by immunoSEQ multiplex PCR, and TCRdb holds only the in-frame ones, with some missing. The V and J calls and clone size are taken from that table; D and trimming were inferred from the DNA. The sample holds about 480,000 clones, about 91% seen once. In germline, CDR1 is SGHTA, CDR2 FQGNSA. This CDR3 has 15 residues. J gave up 6 bases and V 5 bases, and 11 bases lay outside the gene matches. V is TRBV7-2 and J is TRBJ2-3; 7 positions match TRBD2. The receptor's source is a woman aged 45-65 years with COVID-19, enrolled during active disease. Sequencing used peripheral blood. CDR3 protein: CASSLERGRRDTQYF. The CDR3 DNA reads TGTGCCAGCAGCCTCGAGCGGGGACGGCGGGATACGCAGTATTTT.